This entry features one T cell receptor beta chain sequence. The junction shows a germline mismatch at one end, possibly a read error. The use of a sample-barcoded 5' primer and a J-beta primer mix characterized a second PCR of about 7 to 12 cycles. TCRdb used MiXCR to reprocess the 5' RACE reads, holding one entry per CDR3 protein. The sample includes about 800,000 distinct CDR3 sequences, about 25% of them seen just once. The sample belongs to a study of blood T cells in healthy people across ages. Germline CDR1 SGHTA, CDR2 FQGNSA. The CDR3 covers 16 residues. These same data were also listed under a study on T cells of mothers and their children.

Material for sequencing was blood. The V and J genes are TRBV7-2 and TRBJ2-1; D may be TRBD2 (7 bases). The source of this sequence is a boy between 5 and 17 years old in good health. The CDR3: CASSLVWGGARNEQLF. The DNA of the CDR3 is TGTGCCAGCAGCTTAGTTTGGGGGGGGGCCAGGAATGAGCAGCTCTTC. The full variable domain, rest sourced from reference TRBV7-2 and TRBJ2-1, is GAGVSQSPSNKVTEKGKDVELRCDPISGHTALYWYRQSLGQGLEFLIYFQGNSAPDKSGLPSDRFSAERTGGSVSTLTIQRTQQEDSAVYLCASSLVWGGARNEQLFGPGTRLTVL.